This T cell receptor (beta chain) was retrieved from a study of metastatic and nonmetastatic thyroid tumors. As for the study in general: Repertoire comparisons spanned blood and tumor or nodule tissue from malignant and benign thyroid patients.

Germline lookup yields CDR1 DFQATT and CDR2 SNEGSKA (reference sequence). The CDR3 contains 14 residues. Study-level findings and limits: Reportedly, malignant thyroid tumors had significantly higher TCR beta diversity than benign nodules, in blood and tumor.

Every patient underwent thyroid surgery untreated. In the study's own analysis: To classify distant metastasis in papillary thyroid cancer, a model was built from CDR3 differences across clinicopathological groups. From the PCR reads, TCRdb re-called clones with MiXCR. TCRdb's processing, not the study's, gives the V and J calls here. The data contain roughly 59,000 clones, under 20% of them singletons. Comments on this clone: Its antigen is not known. The junction departs from germline at one end; a sequencing error may be responsible.

The sequence was collected from a male donor with papillary thyroid cancer or a benign thyroid nodule (not recorded which). Some clones in this sample may be carry-over from other donors' samples. The chain links TRBV20-1 to TRBJ2-7; a weak D match, TRBD1 (6 bases). Sequencing was performed on blood. The CDR3 region has the DNA TGCAGTGCTATCGGCGACAGGTCTGCCTACGAGCAGTACTTT. Translated, it gives CSAIGDRSAYEQYF.